The 12 T cell receptor beta chains below come from one sample, sequenced in a study of glioma-infiltrating T cells after dendritic cell vaccination. Stated time point: after dendritic cell vaccination, including at tumor progression/relapse. Clones were sequenced by immunoSEQ multiplex PCR, and TCRdb holds only the in-frame ones, with some missing. The table lists approximately 10,000 clones, about four fifths of them singletons, with about 41% in the top ten. Source: blood, taken after dendritic cell vaccination. All receptors derive from a human donor with glioblastoma.

The V gene is TRBV30, the J gene TRBJ2-7, with a weak D call TRBD2 (6 bases). V lost 0 bases to trimming and J lost 4 bases, with 16 bases between them. From germline, CDR1 is GTSNPN and CDR2 SVGIG (reference sequence). This CDR3 has 15 amino acids. The CDR3 sequence is CAWSVGGDGAYEQYF. CDR3 nucleotide sequence: TGTGCCTGGAGTGTAGGCGGGGATGGGGCTTACGAGCAGTACTTC.

The CDR3 region is CASSLSGLYGGYTF. CDR3 DNA sequence: TGTGCCAGCAGTTTATCCGGACTATATGGGGGCTACACCTTC. The chain is built from TRBV27 and TRBJ1-2; D is unclear. The CDR3 runs to 14 residues. The germline V gene has CDR1 MNHEY and CDR2 SMNVEV (reference sequence). With 0 bases removed from V and 8 bases from J, the gap between germline ends came to 13 bases.

The rearrangement uses TRBV7-3 and TRBJ2-7, with a tentative D call TRBD1 (6 bases). CDR3 length equals 14 residues. Germline CDR1 reads SGHTA; CDR2 reads FQGTGA. V gave up 3 bases and J gave up 5 bases, with 14 bases separating them. CDR3 region: CASSFQPAGDEQYF. Written as DNA, the CDR3 is TGTGCCAGCAGCTTCCAGCCGGCAGGGGACGAGCAGTACTTC. The full variable domain, in which reference TRBV7-3 and TRBJ2-7 provide the parts outside the CDR3, is GAGVSQTPSNKVTEKGKYVELRCDPISGHTALYWYRQSLGQGPEFLIYFQGTGAADDSGLPNDRFFAVRPEGSVSTLKIQRTERGDSAVYLCASSFQPAGDEQYFGPGTRLTVT.

Note on this clone: The germline gene is not matched at one end of the junction; a read error may be the cause. This chain links TRBV9 with TRBJ1-6; D might be TRBD1 (6 bases). CDR3 length equals 15 residues. Germline lookup yields CDR1 SGDLS and CDR2 YYNGEE. The CDR3, as DNA: TGTGCCAGCAGCCCCACAACCGGGACACATTCCCCCCTCCACTTT. Protein sequence: CASSPTTGTHSPLHF.

The chain carries TRBV30 and TRBJ2-7, with 10 bases matching TRBD2. Germline lookup yields CDR1 GTSNPN and CDR2 SVGIG (reference sequence). The V gene end was trimmed by 3 bases and the J gene end by 6 bases; junction bases not matched to a gene: 11. This CDR3 is 15 amino acids long. In DNA, the CDR3 is TGTGCCTGGAGGGGGGGAGCGGGAGGGCCGGTCGAGCAGTACTTC. Protein sequence: CAWRGGAGGPVEQYF.

This chain joins TRBV2 and TRBJ1-3; D is ambiguous. The CDR3 has 15 residues. The V end was cut by 9 bases, the J end by 0 bases, with 15 bases between. Germline V gene sequence: CDR1 SNHLY, CDR2 FYNNEI. The CDR3 nucleotides read TGTGCCAGTTACCGCCGGGTTTCCTCTGGAAACACCATATATTTT. This encodes CASYRRVSSGNTIYF.

V and J are TRBV27 and TRBJ1-1; D not resolved. The CDR3 totals 15 residues. V shed 3 bases and J shed 1 base, with 12 bases lying between them. The germline gives CDR1 MNHEY, CDR2 SMNVEV (reference sequence). CDR3 amino acids: CASSFGGRENTEAFF. The DNA of the CDR3 is TGTGCCAGCAGTTTCGGTGGGAGGGAGAACACTGAAGCTTTCTTT.

The chain couples TRBV27 to TRBJ2-7, with a tentative D call TRBD1 (6 bases). V lost 2 bases and J 0 bases, leaving 11 bases between the germline ends. Germline CDR1 is MNHEY and CDR2 is SMNVEV (reference sequence). This CDR3 has 15 residues. In nucleotides, the CDR3 is TGTGCCAGCAGTTTAGCACAGGGCCCCTCCTACGAGCAGTACTTC. As protein: CASSLAQGPSYEQYF.

The chain has TRBV7-2 and TRBJ2-6, with 7 positions matching TRBD1. V trimming: 3 bases; J trimming: 0 bases; junction bases outside the gene matches: 5. The CDR3 has 17 amino acids. Germline V gene sequence: CDR1 SGHTA, CDR2 FQGNSA. In DNA, the CDR3 is TGTGCCAGCAGCTTGGCAGGGGGTAGCTCTGGGGCCAACGTCCTGACTTTC. Translation gives CASSLAGGSSGANVLTF. The whole variable domain, filled in from reference TRBV7-2 and TRBJ2-6, reads GAGVSQSPSNKVTEKGKDVELRCDPISGHTALYWYRQSLGQGLEFLIYFQGNSAPDKSGLPSDRFSAERTGGSVSTLTIQRTQQEDSAVYLCASSLAGGSSGANVLTFGAGSRLTVL.

The chain uses TRBV6-4 and TRBJ2-1; 9 nucleotides agree with TRBD1. The germline V gene has CDR1 MRHNA and CDR2 SNTAGT. The V segment lost 0 bases and the J segment 8 bases; nucleotides outside the gene matches: 8. This CDR3 has 16 residues. CDR3 sequence reads: CASSDSWRQGVDEQFF. Here the CDR3 DNA reads TGTGCCAGCAGTGACTCTTGGAGACAGGGGGTCGATGAGCAGTTCTTC.

The rearrangement joins TRBV4-2 to TRBJ2-3, with TRBD2 matching 12 bases. V was clipped by 4 bases and J by 2 bases; unmatched bases: 4. Germline V gene lookup returns CDR1 LGHNA and CDR2 YNFKEQ. This CDR3 region has 16 residues. CDR3 DNA sequence: TGTGCCAGCAGCCTTCGGACTAGCGGGACCACAGATACGCAGTATTTT. Residues: CASSLRTSGTTDTQYF.

This clone was recorded only once. The chain uses TRBV19 and TRBJ1-1, with 9 bases that match TRBD1. Germline trimming cut 4 bases from V and 1 base from J; bases unmatched to any gene: 10. The length of the CDR3 is 17 residues. Per the germline V gene, CDR1 is LNHDA and CDR2 is SQIVND (reference sequence). The CDR3 loop is CASSTTGGGVTNTEAFF. In nucleotides, the CDR3 is TGTGCCAGTAGTACGACAGGGGGTGGTGTTACGAACACTGAAGCTTTCTTT.